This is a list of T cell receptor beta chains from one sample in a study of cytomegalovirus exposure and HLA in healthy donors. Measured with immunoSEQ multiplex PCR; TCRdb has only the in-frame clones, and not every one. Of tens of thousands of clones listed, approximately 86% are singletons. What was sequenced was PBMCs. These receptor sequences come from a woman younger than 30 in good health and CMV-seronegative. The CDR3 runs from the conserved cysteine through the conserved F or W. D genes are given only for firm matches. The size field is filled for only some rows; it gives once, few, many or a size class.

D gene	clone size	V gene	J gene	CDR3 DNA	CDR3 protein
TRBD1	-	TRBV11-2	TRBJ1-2	TGTGCCAGCAGCCAGACAGGGCGCTATGGCTACACCTTC	CASSQTGRYGYTF
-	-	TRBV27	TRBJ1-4	TGTGCCAGCAGTCCCCGGGAAGAGAGTGCTGAAAAACTGTTTTTT	CASSPREESAEKLFF
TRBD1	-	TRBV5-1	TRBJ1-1	TGCGCCAGCAGCTTGGGAGGGACAGGGGGCGAAGCTTTCTTT	CASSLGGTGGEAFF
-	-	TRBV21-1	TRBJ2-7	TGTGCCAGCAGCGTCAGGGGGCAATGCACCTACGAGCAGTACTTC	CASSVRGQCTYEQYF
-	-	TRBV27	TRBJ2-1	TGTGCCAGCAGCCCCTTTACAGGGCACATTTACAATGAGCAGTTCTTC	CASSPFTGHIYNEQFF
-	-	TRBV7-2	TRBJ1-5	TGTGCCAGCAGCTTAGAAGACAGGAGGCAGCATTTT	CASSLEDRRQHF
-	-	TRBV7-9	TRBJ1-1	TGTGCCAGCCTCGACATGGGGCGAGCTTTCTTT	CASLDMGRAFF
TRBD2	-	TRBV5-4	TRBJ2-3	TGTGCCAGCAGCCCTCGACTAGCGGGAGTAGGAACAGATACGCAGTATTTT	CASSPRLAGVGTDTQYF
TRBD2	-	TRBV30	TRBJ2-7	TGTGCCTGGAGGATGACTAGCGGGAGTCACTACGAGCAGTACTTC	CAWRMTSGSHYEQYF
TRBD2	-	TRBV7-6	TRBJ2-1	TGTGCCAGCAGCTTAGGGTTAAGCGGGGACGAGCGGTTCTTC	CASSLGLSGDERFF
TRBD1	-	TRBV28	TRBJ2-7	TGTGCAGCTACATCGGGACAGGGCTCCTACGAGCAGTACTTC	CAATSGQGSYEQYF
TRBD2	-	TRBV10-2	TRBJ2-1	TGCGCCACCCAGAGCGGGAGCTCCTACAATGAGCAGTTCTTC	CATQSGSSYNEQFF
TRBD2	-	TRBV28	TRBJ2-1	TGTGCCAGCAGGCCTCGGACTAGCGGGGCTTACAATGAGCAGTTCTTC	CASRPRTSGAYNEQFF
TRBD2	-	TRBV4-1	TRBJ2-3	TGCGCCAGCAGCCCCCGTGTGGTAGCGGGAGGTCCTACAGATACGCAGTATTTT	CASSPRVVAGGPTDTQYF
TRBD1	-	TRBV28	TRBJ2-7	TGTGCCACTACGACAGGGAGAAGGTCGGACGAGCAGTACTTC	CATTTGRRSDEQYF
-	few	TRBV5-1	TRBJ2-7	TGCGCCAGCAGCATTTTAGCGTCAGGCGGGGAGGAGCAGTACTTC	CASSILASGGEEQYF
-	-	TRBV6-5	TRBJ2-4	TGTGCCAGCGGATCGGGGAGCAAAAACAGTCAGTACTTC	CASGSGSKNSQYF
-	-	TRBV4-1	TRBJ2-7	TGCGCCAGCAGCTCTGGTCTTGCGGGCTACGAGCAGTACTTC	CASSSGLAGYEQYF
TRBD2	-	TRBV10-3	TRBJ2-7	TGTGCCATCAGTGAGTCGCGGACTAGCAACTACGAGCAGTACTTC	CAISESRTSNYEQYF
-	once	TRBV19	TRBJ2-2	TGTGCCAGTAGCAGGAGGGAATCGAACACCGGGGAGCTGTTTTTT	CASSRRESNTGELFF
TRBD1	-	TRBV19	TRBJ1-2	TGTGCCAGTAGTATCCCCGGGACAGGGGAAGGCTACACCTTC	CASSIPGTGEGYTF
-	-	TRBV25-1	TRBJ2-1	TGTGCCAGCAGTGCCCAAGGGGCCGTCGCCTACAATGAGCAGTTCTTC	CASSAQGAVAYNEQFF
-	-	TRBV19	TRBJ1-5	TGTGCCAGTACCCCTTTCGGGTCTATTAGCAATCAGCCCCAGCATTTT	CASTPFGSISNQPQHF
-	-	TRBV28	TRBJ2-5	TGTGCCAGCACCCCTCCCGGTTTGGAGACCCAGTACTTC	CASTPPGLETQYF
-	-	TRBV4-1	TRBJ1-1	TGCGCCAGCAGCCGTAGCCCGGGGACTGAAGCTTTCTTT	CASSRSPGTEAFF
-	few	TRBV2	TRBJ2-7	TGTGCCAGCGCCCCGCTGGGACTTCGCTCCTACGAGCAGTACTTC	CASAPLGLRSYEQYF
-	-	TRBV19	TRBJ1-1	TGTGCCAGTAGTATCCCAGGGCTGAACACTGAAGCTTTCTTT	CASSIPGLNTEAFF
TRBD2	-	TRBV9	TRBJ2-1	TGTGCCAGCAGCAGGACTAGCGGGCACAATGAGCAGTTCTTC	CASSRTSGHNEQFF
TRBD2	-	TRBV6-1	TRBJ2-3	TGTGCCAGCAGTGCGAATAGCGGGAGCGGGGCAGATACGCAGTATTTT	CASSANSGSGADTQYF
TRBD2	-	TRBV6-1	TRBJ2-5	TGTGCCAGCAGTGAAGCGGCCGTGCGGGAGAAGGAGCAGTACTTC	CASSEAAVREKEQYF
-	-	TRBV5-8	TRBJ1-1	TGTGCCAGCAGCTTGGGGGGGCTTGACACTGAAGCTTTCTTT	CASSLGGLDTEAFF
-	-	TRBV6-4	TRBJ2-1	TGTGCCAGCAGTATGATCGTCAGTAATGAGCAGTTCTTC	CASSMIVSNEQFF
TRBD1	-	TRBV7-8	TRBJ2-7	TGTGCCAGCAGCTTACGGACAGGGGCGGGCGAGCAGTACTTC	CASSLRTGAGEQYF
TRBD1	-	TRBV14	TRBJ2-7	TGTGCCAGCAGCAAGGGGGACAGGACCTCCTACGAGCAGTACTTC	CASSKGDRTSYEQYF
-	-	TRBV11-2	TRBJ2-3	TGTGCCAGCAGCTCACCCATCGCGATATTAAGCACAGATACGCAGTATTTT	CASSSPIAILSTDTQYF
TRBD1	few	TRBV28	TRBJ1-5	TGTGCGTCCACAGGGGTAGGTCATCATCAGCCCCAGCATTTT	CASTGVGHHQPQHF
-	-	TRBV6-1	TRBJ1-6	TGTGCCAGCAGTGAGACAGTAGGGTCACCCCTCCACTTT	CASSETVGSPLHF
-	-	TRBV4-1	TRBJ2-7	TGCGCCAGCAGCCAGGGGGCTTGGGGCAGCAGCTCCTACGAGCAGTACTTC	CASSQGAWGSSSYEQYF
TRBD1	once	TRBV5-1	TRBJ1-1	TGCGCCAGCAGCGCATTACAGGGGGGTGACACTGAAGCTTTCTTT	CASSALQGGDTEAFF
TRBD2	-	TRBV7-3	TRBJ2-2	TGTGCCAGCAGCTTAGTTCTAGCGGGAGCCGGGGAGCTGTTTTTT	CASSLVLAGAGELFF
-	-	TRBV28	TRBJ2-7	TGTGCCAGCAGTTTAACAGGCCGTCTAAGCTCCTACGAGCAGTACTTC	CASSLTGRLSSYEQYF
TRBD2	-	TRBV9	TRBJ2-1	TGTGCCAGCAGGCCTGGTAATGGGGGGGGGATTCCCGAGCAGTTCTTC	CASRPGNGGGIPEQFF
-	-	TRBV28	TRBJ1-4	TGTGCCAGCAGTTCCCCGGGGGGGCTCAGGGAAAAACTGTTTTTT	CASSSPGGLREKLFF
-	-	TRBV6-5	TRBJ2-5	TGTGCCAGCAGTAGCGGGTTTCAAGAGACCCAGTACTTC	CASSSGFQETQYF
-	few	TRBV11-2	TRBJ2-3	TGTGCCAGCAGCTATTCGACAGATACGCAGTATTTT	CASSYSTDTQYF
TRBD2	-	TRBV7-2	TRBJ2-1	TGTGCCAGCAGCGCAAGGGGGACTAGCGGGCGGAATGAGCAGTTCTTC	CASSARGTSGRNEQFF
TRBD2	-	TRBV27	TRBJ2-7	TGTGCCAGCAGTTTGGGAGGGTTCCCCTACGAGCAGTACTTC	CASSLGGFPYEQYF
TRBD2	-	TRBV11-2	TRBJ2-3	TGTGCCAGCAGCTTAAGGCTAGCGGGAGTAGATACGCAGTATTTT	CASSLRLAGVDTQYF
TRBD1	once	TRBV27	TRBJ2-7	TGTGCCAGCAGATCCCCCCTGAGGGGGCACAACTCCTACGAGCAGTACTTC	CASRSPLRGHNSYEQYF
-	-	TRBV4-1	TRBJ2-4	TGCGCCAGCAGCCCCCGGGACAAAAACATTCAGTACTTC	CASSPRDKNIQYF